These T cell receptor beta chains were read from a single sample in a study of blood T cell repertoires in COVID-19. Profiled with immunoSEQ multiplex PCR; TCRdb holds only in-frame clones, not every one. The sample yields roughly 150,000 clones, 70% to 80% seen once. The specimen sequenced was peripheral blood. These receptors originate from a man aged 55 to 70 with acute or convalescent COVID-19. Each CDR3 is given with its conserved first and last residue. A D gene is named only where the DNA matches it firmly. The size entry is marked missing in some rows and otherwise reads once, few, many or a size class.

j_gene	v_gene	len	abundance	d_gene	CDR3nt	CDR3aa
TRBJ2-2	TRBV24-1	13	NA	NA	TGTGCCACCGCAGGGGTGAACACCGGGGAGCTGTTTTTT	CATAGVNTGELFF
TRBJ2-2	TRBV7-3	14	few	NA	TGTGCCAGCAGCTTACAGGGTTCCCAGGGGGAGCTGTTTTTT	CASSLQGSQGELFF
TRBJ1-1	TRBV2	15	NA	NA	TGTGCCAGCAGCCGGGAGGGGGGGAGGAACACTGAAGCTTTCTTT	CASSREGGRNTEAFF
TRBJ1-5	TRBV7-2	16	NA	NA	TGTGCCAGCCTTCCGATGGGTGGGCAGGGAATTCAGCCCCAGCATTTT	CASLPMGGQGIQPQHF
TRBJ2-1	TRBV7-3	15	NA	TRBD2	TGTGCCTCGGCTTCAACTAGCGGGGGAAACAATGAGCAGTTCTTC	CASASTSGGNNEQFF
TRBJ1-2	TRBV5-1	15	few	TRBD1	TGCGCCAGCAGCTCTGGACAGGGGGCGCGCTATGGCTACACCTTC	CASSSGQGARYGYTF
TRBJ2-6	TRBV18	18	NA	TRBD1	TGTGCCAGCTCCCAGGGACAGGGAAGAATCTCTGGGGCCAACGTCCTGACTTTC	CASSQGQGRISGANVLTF
TRBJ2-3	TRBV4-3	16	NA	TRBD1	TGCGCCAGCAGCCAAGATCGGACAGGTCTCCCAGATACGCAGTATTTT	CASSQDRTGLPDTQYF
TRBJ1-2	TRBV27	14	NA	TRBD1	TGTGCCAGCAGTTTTGGCAGGGGGGTCTATGGCTACACCTTC	CASSFGRGVYGYTF
TRBJ1-1	TRBV5-1	13	NA	NA	TGCGCCAGCAGCGCCCCCCCGGACACTGAAGCTTTCTTT	CASSAPPDTEAFF
TRBJ1-6	TRBV21-1	16	NA	NA	TGTGCCAGCAGCGAAGACAGGGTCTGGGAGAATTCACCCCTCCACTTT	CASSEDRVWENSPLHF
TRBJ2-5	TRBV7-2	14	NA	NA	TGTGCCAGCAGCTTGGCTATTAGGGGAGAGACCCAGTACTTC	CASSLAIRGETQYF
TRBJ1-1	TRBV2	14	NA	NA	TGTGCCAGCAGTGATTCCCCGGGGGAGACTGAAGCTTTCTTT	CASSDSPGETEAFF
TRBJ1-2	TRBV2	15	NA	TRBD1	TGTGCCAGCAGTGAGGGACAGGGGTATGCGGAGGGCTACACCTTC	CASSEGQGYAEGYTF
TRBJ2-1	TRBV29-1	16	NA	NA	TGCAGCGTTGAACCCGACACCCAGGGGTTTTACAATGAGCAGTTCTTC	CSVEPDTQGFYNEQFF
TRBJ1-1	TRBV13	15	few	NA	TGTGCCAGCAGCTTACGTCAGGGTCACTACACTGAAGCTTTCTTT	CASSLRQGHYTEAFF
TRBJ1-1	TRBV10-3	15	NA	TRBD1	TGTGCCATCAGGGAAATGACAGGGGGGTACACTGAAGCTTTCTTT	CAIREMTGGYTEAFF
TRBJ2-2	TRBV7-6	16	few	NA	TGTGCCAGCAGCTTAGCGCTCAGGGGACGTACCGGGGAGCTGTTTTTT	CASSLALRGRTGELFF
TRBJ2-7	TRBV7-8	15	NA	TRBD1	TGTGCCAGCAGCTTTTGGACAGGGGGCTCCTACGAGCAGTACTTC	CASSFWTGGSYEQYF
TRBJ2-5	TRBV19	15	NA	TRBD1	TGTGCCAGTAGTATGATACAGGGGTCGCGGGAGACCCAGTACTTC	CASSMIQGSRETQYF
TRBJ1-1	TRBV30	14	once	TRBD1	TGTGCCTGGAGCGCCCGGGACAGGAACACTGAAGCTTTCTTT	CAWSARDRNTEAFF
TRBJ1-2	TRBV10-3	15	NA	TRBD1	TGTGCCATCAGTGAGTCGAGCAGGGGGCTCGGTGGCTACACCTTC	CAISESSRGLGGYTF
TRBJ1-1	TRBV24-1	15	NA	TRBD1	TGTGCCACCAGTGCCGCGACAGGGACGGGCACTGAAGCTTTCTTT	CATSAATGTGTEAFF
TRBJ2-5	TRBV2	14	few	TRBD1	TGTGCCAGCAATGCGTACAGGGGGCGAGAGACCCAGTACTTC	CASNAYRGRETQYF
TRBJ2-7	TRBV7-8	17	NA	TRBD1	TGTGCCAGCAGCTTACAGACACCAGGGACAGTTCCCTACGAGCAGTACTTC	CASSLQTPGTVPYEQYF
TRBJ1-6	TRBV6-2/TRBV6-3	14	NA	NA	TGTGCCAGCAGTTACGGGACACCAAATTCACCCCTCCACTTT	CASSYGTPNSPLHF
TRBJ1-2	TRBV2	16	few	NA	TGTGCCAGCAGTGAAGCGCGGGGGGCTAGTCTATATGGCTACACCTTC	CASSEARGASLYGYTF
TRBJ2-7	TRBV9	14	NA	NA	TGTGCCAGCAGCGTAACAGAGAGCTCCTACGAGCAGTACTTC	CASSVTESSYEQYF
TRBJ1-1	TRBV5-1	16	NA	TRBD1	TGCGCCAGCAGCCTAGGGGGCTCTAGAACGAACACTGAAGCTTTCTTT	CASSLGGSRTNTEAFF
TRBJ1-2	TRBV29-1	14	NA	NA	TGCAGCGTTGAAGATTTTAACGGGTCCGGGGGCTACACCTTC	CSVEDFNGSGGYTF
TRBJ1-4	TRBV19	13	NA	NA	TGTGCCAGTAGTAGGTCCTTGAGGGAAAAACTGTTTTTT	CASSRSLREKLFF
TRBJ1-2	TRBV3-1/TRBV3-2	13	NA	NA	TGTGCCAGCAGCCAAGAGGCCAGCTATGGCTACACCTTC	CASSQEASYGYTF
TRBJ2-7	TRBV7-9	16	NA	TRBD1	TGTGCCAGCAGCTTAGGCCTTACGGGACAGTTCCACGAGCAGTACTTC	CASSLGLTGQFHEQYF
TRBJ1-3	TRBV18	18	NA	TRBD1	TGTGCCAGCTCACCACTCTCCGTGGGACAGGGATCTGGAAACACCATATATTTT	CASSPLSVGQGSGNTIYF
TRBJ2-7	TRBV5-6	13	NA	NA	TGTGCCAGCAGCTTTGACAGTTCCTACGAGCAGTACTTC	CASSFDSSYEQYF
TRBJ2-6	TRBV19	17	once	TRBD1	TGTGCCAGTAGACACCTCCGGACAGGTATCGGGGCCAACGTCCTGACTTTC	CASRHLRTGIGANVLTF
TRBJ1-2	TRBV21-1	12	NA	NA	TGTGCCAGCAGCAAAGGGGCGGGGAACTACACCTTC	CASSKGAGNYTF
TRBJ2-2	TRBV5-6	17	NA	TRBD2	TGTGCCAGCAGCGGGGGACTAGCGGGGGGGCCCACCGGGGAGCTGTTTTTT	CASSGGLAGGPTGELFF
TRBJ2-7	TRBV7-3	13	NA	NA	TGTGCCAGCAGCAAAAGTCTCCGGGAAGAGCAGTACTTC	CASSKSLREEQYF
TRBJ1-5	TRBV5-1	15	NA	NA	TGCGCCAGCAGCTTGGCCCCAGGGTCAAGTCAGCCCCAGCATTTT	CASSLAPGSSQPQHF
TRBJ2-5	TRBV7-2	15	NA	TRBD2	TGTGCCAGCAGCTTAGTGGGCGGGGGGGCGGAGACCCAGTACTTC	CASSLVGGGAETQYF
TRBJ1-4	TRBV5-1	13	few	NA	TGCGCCAGCAGCTTTCAGGGAAATGAAAAACTGTTTTTT	CASSFQGNEKLFF
TRBJ1-1	TRBV7-8	15	NA	NA	TGTGCCAGCAGCTTAGCGGCAGGGGAGAACACTGAAGCTTTCTTT	CASSLAAGENTEAFF
TRBJ2-7	TRBV4-3	15	NA	TRBD1	TGCGCCAGCAGCCAAGATCAAGGGACAGGCTACGAGCAGTACTTC	CASSQDQGTGYEQYF
TRBJ1-1	TRBV5-1	15	NA	NA	TGCGCCAGCAGCTTGAATACGGGATCGAGCACTGAAGCTTTCTTT	CASSLNTGSSTEAFF
TRBJ2-2	TRBV9	17	NA	NA	TGTGCCAGCAGCTGGGCGATTACGGGGGGCCGTAACGGGGAGCTGTTTTTT	CASSWAITGGRNGELFF
TRBJ2-7	TRBV24-1	15	NA	NA	TGTGCCACCAGTGATCCCGGGACTGCCCCCTACGAGCAGTACTTC	CATSDPGTAPYEQYF
TRBJ2-5	TRBV19	13	NA	TRBD1	TGTGCCAGTAGTAAGGGACAGAGAGAGACCCAGTACTTC	CASSKGQRETQYF
TRBJ2-6	TRBV2	19	NA	TRBD1	TGTGCCACCTTTTTTGGACCGGGACAGGGGCTGGCCGGGGCCAACGTCCTGACTTTC	CATFFGPGQGLAGANVLTF
TRBJ1-2	TRBV5-6	15	NA	NA	TGTGCCAGCAGCTTGGAGAGAGGTCCCAACTATGGCTACACCTTC	CASSLERGPNYGYTF
TRBJ1-3	TRBV21-1	18	NA	NA	TGTGCCAGCAGCAAAGCGGGGCCGGGCAGGACCTCTGGAAACACCATATATTTT	CASSKAGPGRTSGNTIYF
TRBJ2-5	TRBV7-2	14	NA	NA	TGTGCCAGCAGCCCCAGAACGAACCAAGAGACCCAGTACTTC	CASSPRTNQETQYF
TRBJ2-2	TRBV27	17	NA	TRBD2	TGTGCCAGCAGTCCTCTACTAGCGGGGAAGAACACCGGGGAGCTGTTTTTT	CASSPLLAGKNTGELFF